A selection of T cell receptor beta chains follows, all from one sample in a study of OX40 agonist ivuxolimab in advanced cancers. Measured with immunoSEQ multiplex PCR; TCRdb has only the in-frame clones, and not every one. The sample contains about 78,000 clones, about 90% of which appear only once. This sample comprised CD4+ or CD8+ T cells sorted from blood, obtained in a trial of the OX40 agonist ivuxolimab. The receptors were sampled from an adult with an advanced solid tumor such as melanoma, head and neck, liver or kidney cancer. CDR3s include the opening cysteine and the closing phenylalanine or tryptophan. A D gene is named only where the DNA matches it firmly. Rows may omit the clone size; those that give it use once, few, many or a size class.

j_call: TRBJ2-6; v_call: TRBV7-8; clone_size: -; d_call: -; cdr3_aa: CASSLVGPSGANVLTF; cdr3_nt: TGTGCCAGCAGCTTAGTGGGTCCCTCTGGGGCCAACGTCCTGACTTTC
j_call: TRBJ2-5; v_call: TRBV7-7; clone_size: -; d_call: TRBD1; cdr3_aa: CASSPGTGSQETQYF; cdr3_nt: TGTGCTAGCAGTCCCGGGACAGGCTCTCAAGAGACCCAGTACTTC
j_call: TRBJ2-3; v_call: TRBV7-9; clone_size: -; d_call: -; cdr3_aa: CASRPQKILAPLEDTQYF; cdr3_nt: TGTGCCAGCAGACCCCAGAAAATCCTAGCCCCTCTCGAAGATACGCAGTATTTT
j_call: TRBJ1-6; v_call: TRBV30; clone_size: -; d_call: TRBD1; cdr3_aa: CAWSFTQGTSPLHF; cdr3_nt: TGTGCCTGGAGTTTCACACAGGGGACTTCACCCCTCCACTTT
j_call: TRBJ2-7; v_call: TRBV7-2; clone_size: -; d_call: TRBD2; cdr3_aa: CASSSTSGRAEQYF; cdr3_nt: TGTGCCAGCAGCTCGACTAGCGGGAGGGCCGAGCAGTACTTC
j_call: TRBJ1-1; v_call: TRBV5-1; clone_size: -; d_call: -; cdr3_aa: CASSSDGTADTEAFF; cdr3_nt: TGCGCCAGCAGCTCAGACGGGACGGCGGACACTGAAGCTTTCTTT
j_call: TRBJ2-3; v_call: TRBV19; clone_size: -; d_call: TRBD2; cdr3_aa: CASSLQLAGDTDTQYF; cdr3_nt: TGTGCCAGTAGTCTACAACTAGCGGGGGACACAGATACGCAGTATTTT
j_call: TRBJ2-1; v_call: TRBV30; clone_size: -; d_call: TRBD1; cdr3_aa: CAWSLGNRGNEQFF; cdr3_nt: TGTGCCTGGAGCCTTGGTAACAGGGGCAATGAGCAGTTCTTC
j_call: TRBJ1-2; v_call: TRBV28; clone_size: once; d_call: -; cdr3_aa: CASSFSRYGYTF; cdr3_nt: TGTGCCAGCAGTTTTTCGCGCTATGGCTACACCTTC
j_call: TRBJ2-3; v_call: TRBV28; clone_size: -; d_call: TRBD2; cdr3_aa: CASTDLGLVSTDTQYF; cdr3_nt: TGTGCCAGCACCGACCTGGGACTAGTGAGCACAGATACGCAGTATTTT
j_call: TRBJ1-2; v_call: TRBV11-2; clone_size: -; d_call: -; cdr3_aa: CASSLDRLTAGYTF; cdr3_nt: TGTGCCAGCAGCTTAGATCGGTTGACAGCCGGCTACACCTTC
j_call: TRBJ2-3; v_call: TRBV5-1; clone_size: -; d_call: -; cdr3_aa: CASSFSFRTDTQYF; cdr3_nt: TGCGCCAGCAGCTTCAGTTTCCGCACAGATACGCAGTATTTT
j_call: TRBJ1-4; v_call: TRBV14; clone_size: -; d_call: -; cdr3_aa: CASSRRGKYEKLFF; cdr3_nt: TGTGCCAGCAGCCGACGGGGGAAGTATGAAAAACTGTTTTTT
j_call: TRBJ1-1; v_call: TRBV15; clone_size: -; d_call: -; cdr3_aa: CATSIVGANTEAFF; cdr3_nt: TGTGCCACCAGCATAGTAGGGGCCAACACTGAAGCTTTCTTT
j_call: TRBJ1-1; v_call: TRBV7-9; clone_size: once; d_call: TRBD1; cdr3_aa: CASSRGQGSEAFF; cdr3_nt: TGTGCCAGCAGCCGGGGACAGGGCTCTGAAGCTTTCTTT
j_call: TRBJ2-7; v_call: TRBV2; clone_size: -; d_call: -; cdr3_aa: CASSEALGQNPYEQYF; cdr3_nt: TGTGCCAGCAGTGAAGCGCTTGGGCAGAACCCCTACGAGCAGTACTTC
j_call: TRBJ1-2; v_call: TRBV7-9; clone_size: -; d_call: TRBD1; cdr3_aa: CASSRQGGIYGYTF; cdr3_nt: TGTGCCAGCAGCCGACAGGGGGGGATCTATGGCTACACCTTC
j_call: TRBJ1-4; v_call: TRBV4-2; clone_size: -; d_call: -; cdr3_aa: CASSQVGQHNEKLFF; cdr3_nt: TGTGCCAGCAGCCAAGTAGGGCAGCACAATGAAAAACTGTTTTTT
j_call: TRBJ2-3; v_call: TRBV7-9; clone_size: -; d_call: TRBD1; cdr3_aa: CASSFTGGSDTQYF; cdr3_nt: TGTGCCAGCAGCTTTACAGGGGGGTCGGATACGCAGTATTTT
j_call: TRBJ1-4; v_call: TRBV5-1; clone_size: -; d_call: TRBD1; cdr3_aa: CASSFSGTGDALFF; cdr3_nt: TGCGCCAGCAGCTTTTCCGGGACAGGGGACGCACTGTTTTTT
j_call: TRBJ2-5; v_call: TRBV28; clone_size: -; d_call: TRBD2; cdr3_aa: CASSRTSPGLETQYF; cdr3_nt: TGTGCCAGCAGTCGGACTAGCCCGGGCCTAGAGACCCAGTACTTC
j_call: TRBJ2-1; v_call: TRBV5-1; clone_size: -; d_call: TRBD2; cdr3_aa: CASSLTRGGNEQFF; cdr3_nt: TGCGCCAGCAGCTTAACACGGGGGGGCAATGAGCAGTTCTTC
j_call: TRBJ2-5; v_call: TRBV18; clone_size: -; d_call: -; cdr3_aa: CASSPPSGHRAGETQYF; cdr3_nt: TGTGCCAGCTCACCACCGTCCGGACACAGGGCGGGCGAGACCCAGTACTTC
j_call: TRBJ1-2; v_call: TRBV5-6; clone_size: -; d_call: -; cdr3_aa: CASSLTGRYGYTF; cdr3_nt: TGTGCCAGCAGCTTGACAGGTCGGTATGGCTACACCTTC
j_call: TRBJ2-7; v_call: TRBV2; clone_size: -; d_call: -; cdr3_aa: CASSVQRAVGEQYF; cdr3_nt: TGTGCCAGCAGTGTACAGCGGGCAGTCGGCGAGCAGTACTTC
j_call: TRBJ2-7; v_call: TRBV7-9; clone_size: once; d_call: -; cdr3_aa: CASSFEQKIFYEQYF; cdr3_nt: TGTGCCAGCAGCTTCGAACAGAAAATATTCTACGAGCAGTACTTC
j_call: TRBJ1-2; v_call: TRBV4-1; clone_size: -; d_call: -; cdr3_aa: CASSLNPSAGDGYTF; cdr3_nt: TGCGCCAGCAGCCTTAACCCGTCGGCAGGGGATGGCTACACCTTC
j_call: TRBJ1-5; v_call: TRBV19; clone_size: -; d_call: -; cdr3_aa: CASRRVTDQPQHF; cdr3_nt: TGTGCCAGTAGGCGGGTGACAGATCAGCCCCAGCATTTT
j_call: TRBJ1-4; v_call: TRBV6-5; clone_size: -; d_call: TRBD1; cdr3_aa: CASSSPGTANEKLFF; cdr3_nt: TGTGCCAGCAGTTCCCCGGGGACAGCTAATGAAAAACTGTTTTTT
j_call: TRBJ1-5; v_call: TRBV9; clone_size: -; d_call: -; cdr3_aa: CASSVDLGNQPQHF; cdr3_nt: TGTGCCAGCAGCGTAGACCTTGGGAATCAGCCCCAGCATTTT
j_call: TRBJ1-4; v_call: TRBV21-1; clone_size: -; d_call: -; cdr3_aa: CASSKGEGKLFF; cdr3_nt: TGTGCCAGCAGCAAGGGGGAGGGGAAACTGTTTTTT
j_call: TRBJ2-1; v_call: TRBV18; clone_size: -; d_call: TRBD2; cdr3_aa: CASSQEIAGGHEQFF; cdr3_nt: TGTGCCAGCTCACAAGAGATAGCGGGGGGCCATGAGCAGTTCTTC
j_call: TRBJ2-2; v_call: TRBV2; clone_size: -; d_call: TRBD1; cdr3_aa: CASSEVDTGAGELFF; cdr3_nt: TGTGCCAGCAGTGAAGTCGACACAGGGGCCGGGGAGCTGTTTTTT
j_call: TRBJ1-1; v_call: TRBV7-2; clone_size: -; d_call: -; cdr3_aa: CASSLRGLNTEAFF; cdr3_nt: TGTGCCAGCAGCTTACGGGGGCTGAACACTGAAGCTTTCTTT
j_call: TRBJ1-5; v_call: TRBV18; clone_size: -; d_call: -; cdr3_aa: CASSSTGRGAISNQPQHF; cdr3_nt: TGTGCCAGCTCATCGACGGGGAGGGGGGCGATTAGCAATCAGCCCCAGCATTTT
j_call: TRBJ2-5; v_call: TRBV6-6; clone_size: once; d_call: -; cdr3_aa: CASSIGADSETQYF; cdr3_nt: TGTGCCAGCAGTATCGGGGCGGACTCAGAGACCCAGTACTTC
j_call: TRBJ2-7; v_call: TRBV4-1; clone_size: -; d_call: TRBD2; cdr3_aa: CASSPRLAGIGTSSYEQYF; cdr3_nt: TGCGCCAGCAGCCCTCGACTAGCGGGAATTGGCACAAGCTCCTACGAGCAGTACTTC
j_call: TRBJ1-5; v_call: TRBV19; clone_size: -; d_call: -; cdr3_aa: CASSHRGGRWHF; cdr3_nt: TGTGCCAGTAGTCACCGGGGTGGGCGCTGGCATTTT
j_call: TRBJ2-1; v_call: TRBV5-8; clone_size: -; d_call: -; cdr3_aa: CASSFMRGAGSYNEQFF; cdr3_nt: TGTGCCAGCAGCTTCATGCGAGGGGCCGGGTCCTACAATGAGCAGTTCTTC
j_call: TRBJ2-1; v_call: TRBV11-3; clone_size: -; d_call: -; cdr3_aa: CASSLGYGTTQGNEQFF; cdr3_nt: TGTGCCAGCAGCTTAGGGTACGGGACCACGCAGGGGAATGAGCAGTTCTTC
j_call: TRBJ1-1; v_call: TRBV20-1; clone_size: -; d_call: -; cdr3_aa: CSASAGTKAFF; cdr3_nt: TGCAGTGCTTCCGCCGGGACAAAAGCTTTCTTT
j_call: TRBJ1-6; v_call: TRBV12-5; clone_size: -; d_call: -; cdr3_aa: CASGLLPGPPLHF; cdr3_nt: TGTGCTAGTGGTTTGTTGCCTGGACCACCCCTCCACTTT
j_call: TRBJ1-1; v_call: TRBV5-1; clone_size: -; d_call: -; cdr3_aa: CASSPGGTWGTEAFF; cdr3_nt: TGCGCCAGCAGCCCTGGGGGGACCTGGGGCACTGAAGCTTTCTTT
j_call: TRBJ2-7; v_call: TRBV15; clone_size: -; d_call: TRBD2; cdr3_aa: CATSRRAGGYEQYF; cdr3_nt: TGTGCCACCAGCAGAAGAGCGGGGGGCTACGAGCAGTACTTC
j_call: TRBJ2-2; v_call: TRBV19; clone_size: -; d_call: -; cdr3_aa: CASMRDKFTGELFF; cdr3_nt: TGTGCCAGTATGCGGGACAAATTCACCGGGGAGCTGTTTTTT
j_call: TRBJ2-2; v_call: TRBV11-3; clone_size: -; d_call: TRBD1; cdr3_aa: CASSSGQGTPGELFF; cdr3_nt: TGTGCCAGCAGCTCAGGACAGGGGACCCCCGGGGAGCTGTTTTTT
j_call: TRBJ2-5; v_call: TRBV27; clone_size: -; d_call: TRBD1; cdr3_aa: CASSFLQGAGETQYF; cdr3_nt: TGTGCCAGCAGTTTCCTACAGGGGGCTGGAGAGACCCAGTACTTC
j_call: TRBJ1-5; v_call: TRBV2; clone_size: -; d_call: -; cdr3_aa: CASSESTGNQPQHF; cdr3_nt: TGTGCCAGCAGTGAATCAACAGGGAATCAGCCCCAGCATTTT
j_call: TRBJ1-1; v_call: TRBV5-4; clone_size: once; d_call: -; cdr3_aa: CASSLVGVMNTEAFF; cdr3_nt: TGTGCCAGCAGCTTGGTTGGGGTAATGAACACTGAAGCTTTCTTT
j_call: TRBJ2-3; v_call: TRBV30; clone_size: -; d_call: TRBD2; cdr3_aa: CAWSVGGVADTQYF; cdr3_nt: TGTGCCTGGAGTGTCGGGGGGGTGGCAGATACGCAGTATTTT
j_call: TRBJ1-5; v_call: TRBV5-5; clone_size: -; d_call: TRBD1; cdr3_aa: CASSLKGADQPQHF; cdr3_nt: TGTGCCAGCAGCTTGAAGGGGGCCGATCAGCCCCAGCATTTT
j_call: TRBJ2-3; v_call: TRBV5-8; clone_size: -; d_call: TRBD1; cdr3_aa: CASSHGQGVTLTGDTQYF; cdr3_nt: TGTGCCAGCAGCCACGGACAGGGGGTGACCCTCACTGGAGATACGCAGTATTTT
j_call: TRBJ1-1; v_call: TRBV5-6; clone_size: once; d_call: -; cdr3_aa: CASSLLPAEAFF; cdr3_nt: TGTGCCAGCAGCTTGCTTCCCGCTGAAGCTTTCTTT
j_call: TRBJ1-1; v_call: TRBV11-1; clone_size: -; d_call: -; cdr3_aa: CASSYKWGNTEAFF; cdr3_nt: TGTGCCAGCAGCTACAAGTGGGGGAACACTGAAGCTTTCTTT
j_call: TRBJ2-3; v_call: TRBV6-1; clone_size: -; d_call: -; cdr3_aa: CASSETPSNTQYF; cdr3_nt: TGTGCCAGCAGTGAAACGCCATCTAATACGCAGTATTTT
j_call: TRBJ1-4; v_call: TRBV5-1; clone_size: -; d_call: -; cdr3_aa: CASSWGLTTNEKLFF; cdr3_nt: TGCGCCAGCAGCTGGGGTCTAACAACTAATGAAAAACTGTTTTTT
j_call: TRBJ2-7; v_call: TRBV19; clone_size: -; d_call: TRBD2; cdr3_aa: CASSWGGAFEQYF; cdr3_nt: TGTGCCAGTAGCTGGGGGGGAGCTTTCGAGCAGTACTTC
j_call: TRBJ2-5; v_call: TRBV5-1; clone_size: -; d_call: -; cdr3_aa: CASSLEGSQETQYF; cdr3_nt: TGCGCCAGCAGCTTGGAAGGGTCTCAAGAGACCCAGTACTTC